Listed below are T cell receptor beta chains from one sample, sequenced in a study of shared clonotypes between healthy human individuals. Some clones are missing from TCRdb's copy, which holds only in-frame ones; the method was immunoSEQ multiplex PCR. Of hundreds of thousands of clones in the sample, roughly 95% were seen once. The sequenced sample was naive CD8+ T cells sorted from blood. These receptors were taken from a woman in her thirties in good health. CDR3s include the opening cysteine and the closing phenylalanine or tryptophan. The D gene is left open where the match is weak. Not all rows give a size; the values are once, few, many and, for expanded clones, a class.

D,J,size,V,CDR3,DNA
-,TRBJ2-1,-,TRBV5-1,CASSLVVEGFSYNEQFF,TGCGCCAGCAGCTTGGTGGTAGAAGGTTTCTCCTACAATGAGCAGTTCTTC
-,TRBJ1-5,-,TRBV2,CASSEARRDVFISNQPQHF,TGTGCCAGCAGTGAAGCTAGAAGGGATGTCTTCATTAGCAATCAGCCCCAGCATTTT
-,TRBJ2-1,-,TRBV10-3,CAISANLTYPYNEQFF,TGTGCCATCAGTGCAAATCTCACCTATCCCTACAATGAGCAGTTCTTC
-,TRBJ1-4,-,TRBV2,CASRPTSGPAEKLFF,TGTGCCAGCAGGCCGACCTCAGGGCCAGCGGAAAAACTGTTTTTT
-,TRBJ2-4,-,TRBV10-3,CAISGTLNIQYF,TGTGCCATCAGTGGTACTTTAAACATTCAGTACTTC
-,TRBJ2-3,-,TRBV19,CASSTLPTDTQYF,TGTGCCAGTAGTACTCTCCCCACAGATACGCAGTATTTT
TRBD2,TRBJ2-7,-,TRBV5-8,CASSLGTSGYEQYF,TGTGCCAGCAGCTTGGGGACTAGCGGCTACGAGCAGTACTTC
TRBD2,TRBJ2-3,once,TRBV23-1,CASANTRASGSTDTQYF,TGCGCCAGCGCCAACACGAGGGCTAGCGGGAGTACAGATACGCAGTATTTT
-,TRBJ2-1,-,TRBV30,CAPKGPLYNEQFF,TGTGCCCCGAAAGGTCCTCTCTACAATGAGCAGTTCTTC
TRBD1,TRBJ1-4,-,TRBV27,CASSLLTGDNEKLFF,TGTGCCAGCAGTTTATTGACAGGGGACAATGAAAAACTGTTTTTT
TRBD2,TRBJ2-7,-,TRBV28,CASSPPGLAGPRGAAQYF,TGTGCCAGCAGTCCTCCGGGGCTAGCGGGACCCAGGGGCGCGGCGCAGTACTTC
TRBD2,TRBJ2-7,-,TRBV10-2,CASSETSGRAPEQYF,TGCGCCAGCAGTGAGACCAGCGGGAGGGCCCCCGAGCAGTACTTC
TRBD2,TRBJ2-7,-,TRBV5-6,CASSLGRTSGSYEQYF,TGTGCCAGCAGCTTGGGGAGGACTAGCGGGAGCTACGAGCAGTACTTC
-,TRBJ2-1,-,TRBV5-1,CASSSGQGTQFF,TGCGCCAGCAGCAGTGGGCAGGGAACACAGTTCTTC
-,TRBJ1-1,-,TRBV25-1,CASSELGQGRQTEAFF,TGTGCCAGCAGTGAATTGGGGCAGGGAAGGCAAACTGAAGCTTTCTTT
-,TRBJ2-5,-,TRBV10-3,CATEGPGETQYF,TGTGCCACCGAGGGACCGGGGGAGACCCAGTACTTC
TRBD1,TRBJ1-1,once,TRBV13,CASSITGVPNTEAFF,TGTGCCAGCAGCATTACAGGGGTCCCGAACACTGAAGCTTTCTTT
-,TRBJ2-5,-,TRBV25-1,CASSDLKTQYF,TGTGCCAGCAGTGACTTGAAGACCCAGTACTTC
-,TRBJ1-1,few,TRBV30,CAWSRGGESFF,TGTGCCTGGAGTAGAGGCGGGGAAAGCTTCTTT
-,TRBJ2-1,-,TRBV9,CASSLDAYNEQFF,TGTGCCAGCAGTTTGGACGCGTACAATGAGCAGTTCTTC
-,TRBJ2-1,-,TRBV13,CASSLARGYNEQFF,TGTGCCAGCAGCTTAGCTCGGGGCTACAATGAGCAGTTCTTC
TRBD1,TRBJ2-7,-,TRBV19,CASASGTGTYEQYF,TGTGCCAGTGCCTCGGGGACAGGGACCTACGAGCAGTACTTC
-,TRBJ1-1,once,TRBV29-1,CSAKTPYTEAFF,TGCAGCGCTAAGACACCCTACACTGAAGCTTTCTTT
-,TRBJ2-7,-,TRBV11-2,CASSFVARGTVYEQYF,TGTGCCAGCAGCTTCGTGGCTAGAGGGACTGTCTACGAGCAGTACTTC
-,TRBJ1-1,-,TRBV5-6,CASGRVEGTEAFF,TGTGCCAGCGGTCGGGTGGAGGGCACTGAAGCTTTCTTT
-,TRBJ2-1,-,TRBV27,CASSSSGWNEQFF,TGTGCCAGCAGTTCCTCAGGGTGGAATGAGCAGTTCTTC
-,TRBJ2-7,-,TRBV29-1,CSVEVPGGGKVDYEQYF,TGCAGCGTTGAAGTTCCAGGGGGGGGTAAGGTGGACTACGAGCAGTACTTC
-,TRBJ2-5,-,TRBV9,CASSGPGPKETQYF,TGTGCCAGCAGCGGTCCCGGGCCGAAAGAGACCCAGTACTTC
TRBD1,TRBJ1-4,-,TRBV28,CASSFRGQGVNEKLFF,TGTGCCAGCAGTTTCAGAGGACAGGGAGTTAATGAAAAACTGTTTTTT
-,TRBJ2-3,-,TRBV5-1,CASSVARTTSTDTQYF,TGCGCCAGCAGCGTCGCCAGGACTACTAGCACAGATACGCAGTATTTT
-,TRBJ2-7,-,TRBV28,CASTLVGGSGEQYF,TGTGCCAGCACCCTCGTGGGGGGTTCGGGCGAGCAGTACTTC
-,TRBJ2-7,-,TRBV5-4,CASSLAGAALSYEQYF,TGTGCCAGCAGCTTGGCTGGAGCGGCCCTTTCCTACGAGCAGTACTTC